This T cell receptor (beta chain) emerged from a study of radiation and T cells in renal cell carcinoma. General study points: Only small tumor regions of around 1 g were sampled.

Comment on this clone: Its target is unknown.

Treatment denoted: 15 Gy SBRT to primary tumor, nephrectomy 4 weeks later. The protocol was immunoSEQ multiplex PCR, while the TCRdb copy is restricted to in-frame clones and leaves out a portion. Seen here are around 16,000 clones, approximately 53% observed once, and the top ten hold around 40%. The ends were cut back, 1 base at V and 4 bases at J, with 8 bases in the middle. This CDR3 is 14 amino acids long. Germline CDR1 reads SGHAT; CDR2 reads FQNNGV. The clonotype comes from a woman aged 55-69 years with renal cell carcinoma. The material sequenced was tumor tissue, taken from a patient whose treatment included radiotherapy and nephrectomy. The chain couples TRBV11-2 to TRBJ2-4; TRBD2 is a possible D gene (5 bases). For the CDR3, the DNA is TGTGCCAGCAGCTTAGGGTGGGAGAAAAACATTCAGTACTTC. Encoded protein: CASSLGWEKNIQYF. Full variable domain (rest looked up from reference TRBV11-2 and TRBJ2-4): EAGVAQSPRYKIIEKRQSVAFWCNPISGHATLYWYQQILGQGPKLLIQFQNNGVVDDSQLPKDRFSAERLKGVDSTLKIQPAKLEDSAVYLCASSLGWEKNIQYFGAGTRLSVL.